A selection of T cell receptor beta chains follows, all from one sample in a study of blood T cell repertoires in COVID-19. Repertoires were generated with immunoSEQ multiplex PCR, while TCRdb's copy carries only in-frame clones and drops some. The data show roughly 190,000 clones, 86% seen once. Sequenced input: peripheral blood. The receptors originated from a man aged 65-85 years with acute or convalescent COVID-19. CDR3s include the opening cysteine and the closing phenylalanine or tryptophan. D genes are given only for firm matches. Rows give clone size only sometimes, using once, few, many, or a class for an expanded clone.

clone size,V gene,CDR3 length,D gene,J gene,CDR3 DNA,CDR3 protein
NA,TRBV5-4,13,NA,TRBJ1-5,TGTGCCAGCAGCTTGGACCGGGGTCAGCCCCAGCATTTT,CASSLDRGQPQHF
NA,TRBV28,11,NA,TRBJ2-2,TGTACCAGCAGTTCTCGCGGGGAGCTGTTTTTT,CTSSSRGELFF
NA,TRBV10-1,13,TRBD1,TRBJ1-1,TGCGCCAGCAGGGGACAGACGAACACTGAAGCTTTCTTT,CASRGQTNTEAFF
once,TRBV15,17,TRBD1,TRBJ1-5,TGTGCCACCAGCAAAGAAAAGCCGGGACAGAGTCATCAGCCCCAGCATTTT,CATSKEKPGQSHQPQHF
NA,TRBV3-1/TRBV3-2,13,NA,TRBJ1-1,TGTGCCAGCAGCCACATTGGGGAGGGGGAAGCTTTCTTT,CASSHIGEGEAFF
NA,TRBV6-5,14,TRBD1,TRBJ2-1,TGTGCCAGCAGTTTCACACAGGGGGCAAATGAGCAGTTCTTC,CASSFTQGANEQFF
NA,TRBV13,13,NA,TRBJ2-5,TGTGCCAGCAGCTCGTCCATAGCGTCGACCCAGTACTTC,CASSSSIASTQYF
NA,TRBV28,14,NA,TRBJ2-7,TGTGCCAGCAGTTTATCAGGGTTCTCCTACGAGCAGTACTTC,CASSLSGFSYEQYF
NA,TRBV6-2/TRBV6-3,19,NA,TRBJ2-2,TGTGCCAGCAGTTACCTCCGCTCGTTCTCCGGGGAGAACACCGGGGAGCTGTTTTTT,CASSYLRSFSGENTGELFF
NA,TRBV5-4,17,TRBD2,TRBJ2-3,TGTGCCAGCAGCCGCGGGGAGGGGACCCGGAGCACAGATACGCAGTATTTT,CASSRGEGTRSTDTQYF
NA,TRBV7-9,12,NA,TRBJ2-5,TGTGCCAGCAGCTCCCAGGGACTTGGGGAGTACTTC,CASSSQGLGEYF
NA,TRBV27,15,NA,TRBJ2-4,TGTGCCAGCAGTTTAGGCCCTGTAGCCAAAAACATTCAGTACTTC,CASSLGPVAKNIQYF
once,TRBV7-2,15,TRBD1,TRBJ1-2,TGTGCCAGCAGCGCCCAACAGGGGATCGTTCATGGCTACACCTTC,CASSAQQGIVHGYTF
NA,TRBV7-7,14,TRBD2,TRBJ2-5,TGTGCTAGCAGCCCGGGGGGTTACCAAGAGACCCAGTACTTC,CASSPGGYQETQYF
NA,TRBV5-1,16,NA,TRBJ1-4,TGCGCCAGCAGCTCAGGCGCAGGGATCAATTACGAAAAACTGTTTTTT,CASSSGAGINYEKLFF
NA,TRBV5-1,16,TRBD2,TRBJ2-3,TGCGCCAGCAGCTTGACAGATGGCGGGAGGACGGATACGCAGTATTTT,CASSLTDGGRTDTQYF
NA,TRBV7-2,14,NA,TRBJ2-1,TGTGCCAGCAGCTTAGCAAGGACAGACAATGAGCAGTTCTTC,CASSLARTDNEQFF
NA,TRBV28,11,NA,TRBJ1-4,TGTGCCAGCAGTGTCCGGGAAAAACTGTTTTTT,CASSVREKLFF
NA,TRBV7-9,12,NA,TRBJ1-2,TGTGCCAGCAGCTTAAACACCTATGGCTACACCTTC,CASSLNTYGYTF
NA,TRBV4-3,17,NA,TRBJ1-3,TGCGCCAGCAGCCAAAACGCGTATGGTTCATCTGGAAACACCATATATTTT,CASSQNAYGSSGNTIYF
NA,TRBV11-2,14,NA,TRBJ1-2,TGTGCCAGCAGCTTAGATCAGGGAGGCTATGGCTACACCTTC,CASSLDQGGYGYTF
NA,TRBV5-1,17,TRBD2,TRBJ2-5,TGCGCCAGCAGCCAGGGACTAGCGGGGGGGTCCCAGGAGACCCAGTACTTC,CASSQGLAGGSQETQYF
NA,TRBV19,13,NA,TRBJ1-4,TGTGCCAGTAGTATGAGAGACTATGAAAAACTGTTTTTT,CASSMRDYEKLFF
once,TRBV4-2,15,TRBD2,TRBJ2-7,TGTGCCAGCAGCCAAGAAGAACTAGCGGTCTACGAGCAGTACTTC,CASSQEELAVYEQYF
NA,TRBV30,14,TRBD1,TRBJ1-1,TGTGCCTGGACCTTTCCAGGGGGCAAGGGTGAAGCTTTCTTT,CAWTFPGGKGEAFF
NA,TRBV6-2/TRBV6-3,19,TRBD2,TRBJ2-1,TGTGCCAGCAGCACGGGACTAGCGGGGGGGCGGCGGCGCTACAATGAGCAGTTCTTC,CASSTGLAGGRRRYNEQFF
NA,TRBV14,15,TRBD1,TRBJ1-6,TGTGCCAGCAGCCGTACAGGGGGCTTTAATTCACCCCTCCACTTT,CASSRTGGFNSPLHF
NA,TRBV4-1,21,TRBD2,TRBJ2-1,TGCGCCAGCAGCCACCCGGGGGGACCAGGTTCAGTGAAGAGCTCCTACAATGAGCAGTTCTTC,CASSHPGGPGSVKSSYNEQFF
NA,TRBV30,16,TRBD2,TRBJ2-2,TGTGCCTGGAGTAGCGGGAGGTTATCGGGCACCGGGGAGCTGTTTTTT,CAWSSGRLSGTGELFF
NA,TRBV7-3,17,TRBD1,TRBJ2-7,TGTGCCAGCAGCCTCAAGTTCCGGGACAGGGGGTCTCGCGAGCAGTACTTC,CASSLKFRDRGSREQYF
NA,TRBV30,11,NA,TRBJ2-1,TGTGCCTGGACCCATGGCGGTGAGCAGTTCTTC,CAWTHGGEQFF
NA,TRBV6-2/TRBV6-3,14,TRBD1,TRBJ1-5,TGTGCCAGCAGTTCGACAGGGACCAATCAGCCCCAGCATTTT,CASSSTGTNQPQHF
NA,TRBV12-3/TRBV12-4,13,NA,TRBJ2-1,TGTGCCAGCAGTTTGAAAGGGGGACATGAGCAGTTCTTC,CASSLKGGHEQFF
NA,TRBV24-1,13,NA,TRBJ2-5,TGTGCCACCAGTGAAGCCGGGGTGGAGACCCAGTACTTC,CATSEAGVETQYF
NA,TRBV21-1,16,NA,TRBJ1-3,TGTGCCAGCAGCAAAGGGGGACTCTGCTCTGGAAACACCATATATTTT,CASSKGGLCSGNTIYF
once,TRBV5-4,16,TRBD2,TRBJ2-7,TGTGCCAGCAGCTTGGGACTAGCGGGACCATATTACGAGCAGTACTTC,CASSLGLAGPYYEQYF
NA,TRBV10-3,15,NA,TRBJ2-1,TGTGCCATCAGTGAGGGACACCTATCCTACAATGAGCAGTTCTTC,CAISEGHLSYNEQFF
once,TRBV7-3,13,TRBD1,TRBJ2-7,TGTGCCAGCAGCTGGGGACAGGGGAACGAGCAGTACTTC,CASSWGQGNEQYF
NA,TRBV28,16,TRBD1,TRBJ1-4,TGTGCCAGCAGTTTACTTCCGGGACAGGGTAACGAAAAACTGTTTTTT,CASSLLPGQGNEKLFF
few,TRBV3-1/TRBV3-2,13,NA,TRBJ1-3,TGTGCCAGCAGCCACCTAGGGGAAAACACCATATATTTT,CASSHLGENTIYF
NA,TRBV7-8,14,TRBD1,TRBJ1-4,TGTGCCAGCAGCCGGGACAGAACTAATGAAAAACTGTTTTTT,CASSRDRTNEKLFF
NA,TRBV27,14,TRBD1,TRBJ1-2,TGTGCCAGCAGGCAGGGGGCAGTGAGCTATGGCTACACCTTC,CASRQGAVSYGYTF
few,TRBV6-4,13,NA,TRBJ2-3,TGTGCCAGCAGTGAGCGGGAATACGATACGCAGTATTTT,CASSEREYDTQYF
NA,TRBV4-3,16,TRBD1,TRBJ2-1,TGCGCCAGCAGTCGCGACAGGGATTCTTCCTACAATGAGCAGTTCTTC,CASSRDRDSSYNEQFF
once,TRBV7-2,15,TRBD1,TRBJ1-6,TGTGCCAGCAGCACGGGACAGGGGCAATATTCACCCCTCCACTTT,CASSTGQGQYSPLHF
NA,TRBV5-1,15,NA,TRBJ2-7,TGCGCCAGCAGCTTTAGACAGGGAGGCTCCTACGAGCAGTACTTC,CASSFRQGGSYEQYF
NA,TRBV5-4,16,NA,TRBJ2-3,TGTGCCAGCAGCTACCTGGGGGGAGGTCCCACAGATACGCAGTATTTT,CASSYLGGGPTDTQYF
few,TRBV28,17,TRBD1,TRBJ2-7,TGTGCCAGCAGTCCCCATCGCCTCCGGGACAGGGGGTACGAGCAGTACTTC,CASSPHRLRDRGYEQYF
NA,TRBV5-1,14,NA,TRBJ2-3,TGCGCCAGCAGAGGGAGTGGGTGGACAGATACGCAGTATTTT,CASRGSGWTDTQYF
NA,TRBV19,14,NA,TRBJ2-3,TGTGCCAGTAGTATTGTTAGCGGAGGGGATACGCAGTATTTT,CASSIVSGGDTQYF
NA,TRBV5-1,15,NA,TRBJ2-5,TGCGCCAGCACGACGGGAGCAGCGTACCAAGAGACCCAGTACTTC,CASTTGAAYQETQYF
NA,TRBV7-9,12,TRBD1,TRBJ1-1,TGTGCCAGCAGCTCGACAGGGGGGATAGCTTTCTTT,CASSSTGGIAFF
NA,TRBV11-2,13,TRBD1,TRBJ1-2,TGTGCCAGCAGCCCCGGGACAGGGGGAGGCTACACCTTC,CASSPGTGGGYTF
NA,TRBV7-6,17,TRBD1,TRBJ1-2,TGTGCCAGCAGCTTAGCGAGGGGCGGCAGGGGGGACTATGGCTACACCTTC,CASSLARGGRGDYGYTF
NA,TRBV5-1,14,NA,TRBJ2-2,TGCGCCAGCAGCTTGACTTCCTACACCGGGGAGCTGTTTTTT,CASSLTSYTGELFF
NA,TRBV14,13,NA,TRBJ2-1,TGTGCCAGCAGCCAAACACTAGGGGGTGAGCAGTTCTTC,CASSQTLGGEQFF
NA,TRBV5-1,13,TRBD1,TRBJ2-5,TGCGCCAGCAGCGTGGGACAGTCAGAGACCCAGTACTTC,CASSVGQSETQYF
NA,TRBV5-1,18,TRBD2,TRBJ2-1,TGCGCCAGCAGCCCGGGACTAGCGGGGGCGAACTTCTACAATGAGCAGTTCTTC,CASSPGLAGANFYNEQFF
NA,TRBV5-1,16,NA,TRBJ2-3,TGCGCCAGCAGCTCGGGGACTTACCATTCGGGAGATACGCAGTATTTT,CASSSGTYHSGDTQYF
NA,TRBV5-4,16,NA,TRBJ2-3,TGTGCCAGCAGCGTCGACAGTCGTGCTAGCACAGATACGCAGTATTTT,CASSVDSRASTDTQYF